This T cell receptor beta chain derives from a study of T cell responses to AZD1222 COVID-19 vaccine. Here immunoSEQ multiplex PCR was the method, and the copy in TCRdb shows in-frame clones only, minus some. The sample consists of some 96,000 clones, 88% of them appearing once. The ends were cut back, 0 bases at V and 2 bases at J, with 17 bases in the middle. CDR1 is SGHNT and CDR2 is YENEEA in the germline V gene. This CDR3 comprises 18 residues. Note on this clone: Its antigen is not identified.

Study results and caveats: Clonal diversity was possibly underestimated, and the donors were mostly white British, with more females. Baseline seropositivity occurred in only six AZD1222 recipients.

This sequence originates from an adult in good health. This specimen was peripheral blood, taken on day 0 of AZD1222 vaccination. The chain carries TRBV11-3 and TRBJ2-4; D possibly matches TRBD1 or TRBD2 (5 bases each). DNA for the CDR3: TGTGCCAGCAGCTTAGATTACGGGGCGGGTGGAACCAAAAACATTCAGTACTTC. Translating gives CASSLDYGAGGTKNIQYF. Complete variable domain (other parts from reference TRBV11-3 and TRBJ2-4): EAGVVQSPRYKIIEKKQPVAFWCNPISGHNTLYWYLQNLGQGPELLIRYENEEAVDDSQLPKDRFSAERLKGVDSTLKIQPAELGDSAVYLCASSLDYGAGGTKNIQYFGAGTRLSVL.